This is a list of T cell receptor beta chains from one sample in a study of regulatory T cells in long-lasting Graves disease. TCRdb used MiXCR to reprocess the multiplex PCR reads, holding one entry per CDR3 protein. The sample lists hundreds of thousands of distinct CDR3 sequences; roughly 23% were seen once. Specimen: peripheral blood mononuclear cells (PBMCs), collected when the disease was refractory, from a patient treated with antithyroid drugs. These receptors were taken from a female donor with Graves disease. The CDR3 runs from the conserved cysteine through the conserved F or W. D genes are given only for firm matches. Some rows mark clone size as missing; the rest say once, few, many or name a class of expanded clone.

clone_size: NA
v_call: TRBV10-3
cdr3_length: 15
d_call: TRBD1
j_call: TRBJ1-6
cdr3_nt: TGTGCCATCAGTGGTGGAGACAGGGATAATCCACCCCTCCACTTT
cdr3_aa: CAISGGDRDNPPLHF

clone_size: few
v_call: TRBV5-1
cdr3_length: 14
d_call: TRBD2
j_call: TRBJ2-7
cdr3_nt: TGCGCCAGCAGCAGTTTTAGCGGGAGTTACGAGCAGTACTTC
cdr3_aa: CASSSFSGSYEQYF

clone_size: NA
v_call: TRBV5-4
cdr3_length: 17
d_call: NA
j_call: TRBJ1-3
cdr3_nt: TGTGCCAGCAGCTTCGTCTCAGGGGCTGGGTCTGGAAACACCATATATTTT
cdr3_aa: CASSFVSGAGSGNTIYF

clone_size: few
v_call: TRBV11-2
cdr3_length: 16
d_call: TRBD2
j_call: TRBJ2-2
cdr3_nt: TGTGCCAGCAGCCGTAGCGGGATGACGAACACCGGGGAGCTGTTTTTT
cdr3_aa: CASSRSGMTNTGELFF

clone_size: many
v_call: TRBV12-3/TRBV12-4
cdr3_length: 16
d_call: NA
j_call: TRBJ2-4
cdr3_nt: TGTGCCAGCAGTTTTGAGGGAGCAGGGGAGTCTGTCATTCAGTACTTC
cdr3_aa: CASSFEGAGESVIQYF

clone_size: few
v_call: TRBV28
cdr3_length: 15
d_call: TRBD2
j_call: TRBJ2-1
cdr3_nt: TGTGCCAGCAGTTTACTAGCGGGATCCTACAATGAGCAGTTCTTC
cdr3_aa: CASSLLAGSYNEQFF

clone_size: NA
v_call: TRBV19
cdr3_length: 14
d_call: TRBD1
j_call: TRBJ1-2
cdr3_nt: TGTGCCAGTAGTATCCCGCGACAGGGGCCCGGCTACACCTTC
cdr3_aa: CASSIPRQGPGYTF

clone_size: many
v_call: TRBV5-1
cdr3_length: 15
d_call: NA
j_call: TRBJ2-2
cdr3_nt: TGCGCCAGCACCTCCCGGGACTTCAACACCGGGGAGCTGTTTTTT
cdr3_aa: CASTSRDFNTGELFF

clone_size: NA
v_call: TRBV10-3
cdr3_length: 13
d_call: TRBD2
j_call: TRBJ2-2
cdr3_nt: TGTGCCACCAGACTAGCGGTTACCGGGGAGCTGTTTTTT
cdr3_aa: CATRLAVTGELFF

clone_size: few
v_call: TRBV20-1
cdr3_length: 14
d_call: TRBD2
j_call: TRBJ2-2
cdr3_nt: TGCAGTGCTAGGTCGGCTAGCGGGACCGGGGAGCTGTTTTTT
cdr3_aa: CSARSASGTGELFF

clone_size: few
v_call: TRBV6-1
cdr3_length: 14
d_call: TRBD2
j_call: TRBJ2-7
cdr3_nt: TGTGCCAGCAGTAGAGCGGGAGTCGGCGACGAGCAGTACTTC
cdr3_aa: CASSRAGVGDEQYF

clone_size: once
v_call: TRBV7-6
cdr3_length: 19
d_call: TRBD1
j_call: TRBJ1-1
cdr3_nt: TGTGCCAGCAGCTTAGGCGGAAGGGGGCAGGTGGGCGGGAACACTGAAGCTTTCTTT
cdr3_aa: CASSLGGRGQVGGNTEAFF

clone_size: NA
v_call: TRBV2
cdr3_length: 17
d_call: TRBD1
j_call: TRBJ2-1
cdr3_nt: TGTGCCAGCAGTACCGGGACAGATCATCTTCGATACAATGAGCAGTTCTTC
cdr3_aa: CASSTGTDHLRYNEQFF

clone_size: many
v_call: TRBV12-3/TRBV12-4
cdr3_length: 16
d_call: NA
j_call: TRBJ2-5
cdr3_nt: TGTGCCAGCAGTTTATTAGAAGGGAGTGGTAGAGAGACCCAGTACTTC
cdr3_aa: CASSLLEGSGRETQYF

clone_size: NA
v_call: TRBV6-5
cdr3_length: 15
d_call: NA
j_call: TRBJ2-5
cdr3_nt: TGTGCCAGCAGTTACCTAACAGGCGGCCAAGAGACCCAGTACTTC
cdr3_aa: CASSYLTGGQETQYF